Listed below are T cell receptor beta chains from one sample, sequenced in a study of neurological immune-mediated disorders. TCRdb passed the 5' RACE reads through MiXCR, listing each CDR3 protein once. The sample has 95,000 or so distinct CDR3 sequences, about 3.8% seen once. Sequencing was carried out using PBMCs. The receptors here all came from a woman between 18 and 29 years old with multiple sclerosis. The CDR3 runs from the conserved cysteine through the conserved F or W. Each record gives: clone size, V gene, D gene, J gene, CDR3 protein, CDR3 DNA. A D gene is named only where the DNA matches it firmly. Expanded clones get a size class; other rows say once, few or many, or leave the size out.

clone size: few
V gene: TRBV7-2
D gene: NA
J gene: TRBJ1-1
CDR3 protein: CASSLLSNTEAFF
CDR3 DNA: TGTGCCAGCAGCTTACTGTCGAACACTGAAGCTTTCTTT

clone size: many
V gene: TRBV6-5
D gene: NA
J gene: TRBJ2-2
CDR3 protein: CASRETYTGELFF
CDR3 DNA: TGTGCCAGCAGAGAAACCTACACCGGGGAGCTGTTTTTT

clone size: many
V gene: TRBV7-2
D gene: NA
J gene: TRBJ2-2
CDR3 protein: CASSFNSGSPDGELFF
CDR3 DNA: TGTGCCAGCAGCTTCAACTCCGGGTCGCCCGACGGGGAGCTGTTTTTT

clone size: many
V gene: TRBV12-3/TRBV12-4
D gene: NA
J gene: TRBJ2-7
CDR3 protein: CASSWGLSYEQYF
CDR3 DNA: TGTGCCAGCAGTTGGGGTCTCTCCTACGAGCAGTACTTC

clone size: many
V gene: TRBV6-6
D gene: NA
J gene: TRBJ1-1
CDR3 protein: CASSYSGQDTEAFF
CDR3 DNA: TGTGCCAGCAGTTACTCGGGACAAGACACTGAAGCTTTCTTT

clone size: NA
V gene: TRBV3-1
D gene: TRBD2
J gene: TRBJ2-1
CDR3 protein: CASSPRGRPSTSGRAGYNEQFF
CDR3 DNA: TGTGCCAGCAGCCCTCGGGGGAGGCCGTCGACTAGCGGGAGGGCCGGGTACAATGAGCAGTTCTTC

clone size: many
V gene: TRBV7-2
D gene: NA
J gene: TRBJ2-3
CDR3 protein: CASSSRDFTDTQYF
CDR3 DNA: TGTGCCAGCAGCTCCCGGGACTTCACAGATACGCAGTATTTT

clone size: many
V gene: TRBV27
D gene: NA
J gene: TRBJ2-3
CDR3 protein: CASSPRGDTQYF
CDR3 DNA: TGTGCCAGCAGTCCGCGAGGAGATACGCAGTATTTT

clone size: NA
V gene: TRBV6-5
D gene: NA
J gene: TRBJ2-6
CDR3 protein: CASRGGAGANVLTF
CDR3 DNA: TGTGCCAGCAGGGGGGGGGCAGGGGCCAACGTCCTGACTTTC

clone size: few
V gene: TRBV18
D gene: TRBD1
J gene: TRBJ1-5
CDR3 protein: CASSPTGTGQPQHF
CDR3 DNA: TGTGCCAGCTCACCGACAGGGACCGGTCAGCCCCAGCATTTT

clone size: many
V gene: TRBV28
D gene: NA
J gene: TRBJ2-7
CDR3 protein: CASSRDILYEQYF
CDR3 DNA: TGTGCCAGCTCGAGGGACATACTCTACGAGCAGTACTTC

clone size: many
V gene: TRBV29-1
D gene: NA
J gene: TRBJ2-7
CDR3 protein: CSVETGSEQYF
CDR3 DNA: TGCAGCGTTGAAACAGGGAGCGAGCAGTACTTC

clone size: many
V gene: TRBV20-1
D gene: TRBD1
J gene: TRBJ1-4
CDR3 protein: CSAPGGIFEEKLFF
CDR3 DNA: TGCAGTGCCCCAGGGGGCATCTTTGAAGAAAAACTGTTTTTT

clone size: many
V gene: TRBV7-2
D gene: NA
J gene: TRBJ2-7
CDR3 protein: CASSLSWPGLPYEQYF
CDR3 DNA: TGTGCCAGCAGCTTAAGCTGGCCAGGGTTACCCTACGAGCAGTACTTC

clone size: few
V gene: TRBV6-5
D gene: NA
J gene: TRBJ2-3
CDR3 protein: CASSPERTDTQYF
CDR3 DNA: TGTGCCAGCAGTCCGGAGAGGACAGATACGCAGTATTTT

clone size: many
V gene: TRBV4-1
D gene: NA
J gene: TRBJ2-1
CDR3 protein: CASSQETLDSNLYNEQFF
CDR3 DNA: TGCGCCAGCAGCCAGGAAACCTTGGACAGCAATCTCTACAATGAGCAGTTCTTC

clone size: many
V gene: TRBV20-1
D gene: NA
J gene: TRBJ2-1
CDR3 protein: CSARGGDEQFF
CDR3 DNA: TGCAGTGCTAGGGGAGGCGATGAGCAGTTCTTC

clone size: many
V gene: TRBV12-3/TRBV12-4
D gene: TRBD2
J gene: TRBJ2-1
CDR3 protein: CASSPLAGGGLDEQFF
CDR3 DNA: TGTGCCAGCAGTCCACTAGCGGGGGGGGGTTTGGATGAGCAGTTCTTC

clone size: many
V gene: TRBV5-1
D gene: NA
J gene: TRBJ1-1
CDR3 protein: CASSRGQPNTEAFF
CDR3 DNA: TGCGCCAGCAGTCGGGGACAACCGAACACTGAAGCTTTCTTT

clone size: NA
V gene: TRBV4-2
D gene: NA
J gene: TRBJ2-1
CDR3 protein: CASSLTSGETYNEQFF
CDR3 DNA: TGTGCCAGCAGCCTAACCTCGGGAGAAACCTACAATGAGCAGTTCTTC

clone size: many
V gene: TRBV10-3
D gene: TRBD2
J gene: TRBJ2-1
CDR3 protein: CAISELGTSGGALNNEQFF
CDR3 DNA: TGTGCCATCAGTGAGCTCGGGACTAGCGGGGGGGCCTTGAACAATGAGCAGTTCTTC

clone size: many
V gene: TRBV5-5
D gene: NA
J gene: TRBJ1-1
CDR3 protein: CASSGGSSDTEAFF
CDR3 DNA: TGTGCCAGCAGCGGGGGCTCTAGCGACACTGAAGCTTTCTTT

clone size: many
V gene: TRBV20-1
D gene: NA
J gene: TRBJ2-7
CDR3 protein: CSARGKDGIRQYF
CDR3 DNA: TGCAGTGCTAGAGGAAAAGACGGAATCCGGCAGTACTTC

clone size: many
V gene: TRBV10-3
D gene: NA
J gene: TRBJ1-1
CDR3 protein: CAITPQGQGTEAFF
CDR3 DNA: TGTGCCATCACTCCCCAAGGTCAGGGAACTGAAGCTTTCTTT

clone size: medium-sized
V gene: TRBV20-1
D gene: NA
J gene: TRBJ2-7
CDR3 protein: CSGPRGTSNYEQYF
CDR3 DNA: TGCAGTGGCCCCAGGGGGACTTCAAACTACGAGCAGTACTTC

clone size: NA
V gene: TRBV12-5
D gene: NA
J gene: TRBJ2-7
CDR3 protein: CASGLDLGGYEQYF
CDR3 DNA: TGTGCTAGTGGTTTGGATCTGGGCGGGTACGAGCAGTACTTC

clone size: many
V gene: TRBV5-1
D gene: TRBD2
J gene: TRBJ2-7
CDR3 protein: CASSLTAGTSGYEQYF
CDR3 DNA: TGCGCCAGCAGCTTGACTGCCGGGACTAGCGGCTACGAGCAGTACTTC

clone size: many
V gene: TRBV6-6
D gene: NA
J gene: TRBJ1-5
CDR3 protein: CASRQGPDNQPQHF
CDR3 DNA: TGTGCCAGCAGACAAGGACCGGATAATCAGCCCCAGCATTTT

clone size: NA
V gene: TRBV10-3
D gene: NA
J gene: TRBJ2-1
CDR3 protein: CAIAPAGYNEQFF
CDR3 DNA: TGTGCCATCGCCCCAGCGGGCTACAATGAGCAGTTCTTC

clone size: many
V gene: TRBV20-1
D gene: TRBD2
J gene: TRBJ2-5
CDR3 protein: CSARASGRALGETQYF
CDR3 DNA: TGCAGTGCTAGAGCTAGCGGGAGGGCCCTCGGAGAGACCCAGTACTTC

clone size: many
V gene: TRBV27
D gene: NA
J gene: TRBJ1-1
CDR3 protein: CASSLRGRETEAFF
CDR3 DNA: TGTGCCAGCAGTTTAAGAGGGCGAGAAACTGAAGCTTTCTTT

clone size: many
V gene: TRBV5-1
D gene: TRBD1
J gene: TRBJ1-6
CDR3 protein: CASSLQRDSRSSYNSPLHF
CDR3 DNA: TGCGCCAGCAGCCTTCAAAGGGACAGCAGGAGCTCCTATAATTCACCCCTCCACTTT

clone size: many
V gene: TRBV3-1
D gene: NA
J gene: TRBJ2-7
CDR3 protein: CASSQPRGIVFYEQYF
CDR3 DNA: TGTGCCAGCAGCCAACCGCGGGGAATTGTTTTCTACGAGCAGTACTTC

clone size: many
V gene: TRBV24-1
D gene: TRBD1
J gene: TRBJ1-1
CDR3 protein: CATSLGQGPTEAFF
CDR3 DNA: TGTGCCACCAGCCTGGGACAGGGACCCACTGAAGCTTTCTTT

clone size: NA
V gene: TRBV4-1
D gene: NA
J gene: TRBJ2-3
CDR3 protein: CASSSYGLGSYF
CDR3 DNA: TGCGCCAGCAGCTCCTATGGGCTAGGCAGCTATTTT

clone size: many
V gene: TRBV4-3
D gene: TRBD2
J gene: TRBJ2-3
CDR3 protein: CASSPQRGESTDTQYF
CDR3 DNA: TGCGCCAGCAGCCCCCAGCGGGGAGAATCGACAGATACGCAGTATTTT

clone size: many
V gene: TRBV7-2
D gene: NA
J gene: TRBJ1-1
CDR3 protein: CASSPRMGSAEAFF
CDR3 DNA: TGTGCCAGCAGCCCACGGATGGGTTCGGCTGAAGCTTTCTTT

clone size: many
V gene: TRBV4-3
D gene: TRBD2
J gene: TRBJ2-3
CDR3 protein: CASSQDRRLAGGGTDTQYF
CDR3 DNA: TGCGCCAGCAGCCAAGATCGGCGTCTAGCGGGGGGTGGCACAGATACGCAGTATTTT

clone size: few
V gene: TRBV11-2
D gene: NA
J gene: TRBJ1-1
CDR3 protein: CASSLFTEAFF
CDR3 DNA: TGTGCCAGCAGCTTATTCACTGAAGCTTTCTTT

clone size: many
V gene: TRBV12-3/TRBV12-4
D gene: NA
J gene: TRBJ2-3
CDR3 protein: CASSNGAAPDTQYF
CDR3 DNA: TGTGCCAGCAGCAATGGAGCGGCCCCAGATACGCAGTATTTT

clone size: many
V gene: TRBV5-1
D gene: NA
J gene: TRBJ2-3
CDR3 protein: CASSLEGRPPDTQYF
CDR3 DNA: TGCGCCAGCAGCTTGGAGGGCCGCCCCCCAGATACGCAGTATTTT

clone size: many
V gene: TRBV10-3
D gene: NA
J gene: TRBJ1-2
CDR3 protein: CAIQGGAAGYTF
CDR3 DNA: TGTGCCATCCAAGGGGGGGCTGCTGGCTACACCTTC

clone size: many
V gene: TRBV29-1
D gene: NA
J gene: TRBJ2-7
CDR3 protein: CSVVGRAEQYF
CDR3 DNA: TGCAGCGTTGTAGGTAGGGCCGAGCAGTACTTC

clone size: many
V gene: TRBV7-8
D gene: TRBD1
J gene: TRBJ1-2
CDR3 protein: CASGVNRGNFDYGYTF
CDR3 DNA: TGTGCCAGCGGGGTGAACAGGGGGAATTTCGACTATGGCTACACCTTC

clone size: many
V gene: TRBV18
D gene: TRBD2
J gene: TRBJ2-7
CDR3 protein: CASSPPAGTYEQYF
CDR3 DNA: TGTGCCAGCTCACCACCAGCGGGGACCTACGAGCAGTACTTC